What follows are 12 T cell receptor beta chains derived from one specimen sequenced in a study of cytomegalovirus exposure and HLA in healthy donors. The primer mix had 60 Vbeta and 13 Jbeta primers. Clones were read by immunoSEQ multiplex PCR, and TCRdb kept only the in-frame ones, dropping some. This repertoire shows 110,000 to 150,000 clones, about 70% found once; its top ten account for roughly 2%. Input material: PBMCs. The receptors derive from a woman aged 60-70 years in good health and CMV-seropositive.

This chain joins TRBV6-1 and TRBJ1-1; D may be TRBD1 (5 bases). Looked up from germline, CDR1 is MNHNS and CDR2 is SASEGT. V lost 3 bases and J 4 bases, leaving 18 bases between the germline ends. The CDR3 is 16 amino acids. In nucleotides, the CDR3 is TGTGCCAGCAGTGATTTCAACCAGGGTTATGGCACTGAAGCTTTCTTT. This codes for CASSDFNQGYGTEAFF.

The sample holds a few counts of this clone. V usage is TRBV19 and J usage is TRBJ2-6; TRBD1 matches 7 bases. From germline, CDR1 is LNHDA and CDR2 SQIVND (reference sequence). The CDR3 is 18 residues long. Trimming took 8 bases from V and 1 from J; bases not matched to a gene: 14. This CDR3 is CASPQGSGKSSGANVLTF. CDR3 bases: TGTGCCAGTCCACAGGGGAGTGGGAAGAGTTCTGGGGCCAACGTCCTGACTTTC. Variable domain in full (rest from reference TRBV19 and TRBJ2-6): DGGITQSPKYLFRKEGQNVTLSCEQNLNHDAMYWYRQDPGQGLRLIYYSQIVNDFQKGDIAEGYSVSREKKESFPLTVTSAQKNPTAFYLCASPQGSGKSSGANVLTFGAGSRLTVL.

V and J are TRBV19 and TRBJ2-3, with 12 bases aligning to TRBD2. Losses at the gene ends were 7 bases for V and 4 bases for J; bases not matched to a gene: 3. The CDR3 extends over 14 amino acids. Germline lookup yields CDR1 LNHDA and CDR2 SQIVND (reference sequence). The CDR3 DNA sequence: TGTGCCAGTAACCCTAGCGGGAGGGCAGATACGCAGTATTTT. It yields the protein CASNPSGRADTQYF.

CDR3 nucleotides: TGTGCCAGCAGCTCGGCTAGCGGGAACGGGGAGCTGTTTTTT. Its translation: CASSSASGNGELFF. V usage is TRBV5-4 and J usage is TRBJ2-2, with 9 bases matching TRBD2. V lost 3 bases and J lost 7; bases outside the gene matches: 4. In germline, CDR1 is SGHNT, CDR2 YYREEE (reference sequence). The CDR3 totals 14 residues.

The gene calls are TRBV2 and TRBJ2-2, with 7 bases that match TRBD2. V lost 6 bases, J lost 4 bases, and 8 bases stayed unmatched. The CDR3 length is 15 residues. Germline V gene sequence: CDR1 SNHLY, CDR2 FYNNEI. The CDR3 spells CASRPREIITGELFF. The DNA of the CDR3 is TGTGCCAGCAGACCGCGGGAGATTATCACCGGGGAGCTGTTTTTT.

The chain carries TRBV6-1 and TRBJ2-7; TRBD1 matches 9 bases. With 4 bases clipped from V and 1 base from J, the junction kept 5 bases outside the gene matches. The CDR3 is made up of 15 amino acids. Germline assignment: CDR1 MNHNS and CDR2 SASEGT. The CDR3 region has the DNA TGTGCCAGCAGTGCCCCCGGGACAGGGTCCTACGAGCAGTACTTC. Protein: CASSAPGTGSYEQYF.

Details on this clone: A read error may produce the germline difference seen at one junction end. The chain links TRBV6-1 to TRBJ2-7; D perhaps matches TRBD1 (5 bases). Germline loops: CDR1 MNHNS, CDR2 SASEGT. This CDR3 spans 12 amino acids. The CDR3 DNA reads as TGTGCCAGCTTAGGGGTTGGGTACCACCCTTCATTC. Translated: CASLGVGYHPSF.

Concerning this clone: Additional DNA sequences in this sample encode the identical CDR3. The CDR3 sequence: CAISEGGNEQYF. The CDR3 nucleotides are TGTGCCATCAGTGAAGGAGGGAACGAGCAGTACTTC. The V and J genes are TRBV10-3 and TRBJ2-7; a weak D match, TRBD2 (6 bases). The V gene's germline CDR1 is ENHRY and CDR2 SYGVKD. This CDR3 comprises 12 residues. The V and J ends lost 3 bases and 5 bases respectively, with 8 bases between them.

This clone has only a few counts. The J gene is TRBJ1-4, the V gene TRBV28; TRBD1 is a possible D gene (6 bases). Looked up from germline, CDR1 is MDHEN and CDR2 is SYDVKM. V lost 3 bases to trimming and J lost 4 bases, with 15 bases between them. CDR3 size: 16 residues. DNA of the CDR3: TGTGCCAGCAGTTTCCAGGTGGGGGCGCGTAATGAAAAACTGTTTTTT. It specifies CASSFQVGARNEKLFF.

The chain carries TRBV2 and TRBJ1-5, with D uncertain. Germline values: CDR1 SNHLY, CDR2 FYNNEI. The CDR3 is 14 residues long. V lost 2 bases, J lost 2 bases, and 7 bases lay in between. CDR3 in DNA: TGTGCCAGCAGTGAATGGCAGGGCAATCAGCCCCAGCATTTT. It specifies CASSEWQGNQPQHF.

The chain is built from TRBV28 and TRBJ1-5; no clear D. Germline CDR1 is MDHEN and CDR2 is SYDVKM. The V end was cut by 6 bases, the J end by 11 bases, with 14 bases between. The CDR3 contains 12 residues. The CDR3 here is CASRIGPLSQHF. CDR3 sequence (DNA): TGTGCCAGCAGGATTGGGCCTTTGTCCCAGCATTTT.

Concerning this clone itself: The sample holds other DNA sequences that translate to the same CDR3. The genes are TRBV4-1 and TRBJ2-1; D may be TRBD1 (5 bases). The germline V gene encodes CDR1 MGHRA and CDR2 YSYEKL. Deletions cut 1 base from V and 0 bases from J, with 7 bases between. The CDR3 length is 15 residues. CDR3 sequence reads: CASSQGQGSYNEQFF. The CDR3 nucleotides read TGCGCCAGCAGCCAAGGCCAGGGCTCCTACAATGAGCAGTTCTTC.